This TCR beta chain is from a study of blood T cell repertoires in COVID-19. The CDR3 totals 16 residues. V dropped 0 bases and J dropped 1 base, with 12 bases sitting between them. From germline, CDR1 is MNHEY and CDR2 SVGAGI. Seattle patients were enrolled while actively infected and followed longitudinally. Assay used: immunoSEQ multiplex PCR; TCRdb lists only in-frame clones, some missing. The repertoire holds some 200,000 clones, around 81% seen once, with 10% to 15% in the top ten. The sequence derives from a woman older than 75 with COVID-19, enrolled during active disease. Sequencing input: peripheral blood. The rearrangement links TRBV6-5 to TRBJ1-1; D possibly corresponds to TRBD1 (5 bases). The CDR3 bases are TGTGCCAGCAGTTACTCCTTCACAGGCGCGAACACTGAAGCTTTCTTT. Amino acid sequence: CASSYSFTGANTEAFF.